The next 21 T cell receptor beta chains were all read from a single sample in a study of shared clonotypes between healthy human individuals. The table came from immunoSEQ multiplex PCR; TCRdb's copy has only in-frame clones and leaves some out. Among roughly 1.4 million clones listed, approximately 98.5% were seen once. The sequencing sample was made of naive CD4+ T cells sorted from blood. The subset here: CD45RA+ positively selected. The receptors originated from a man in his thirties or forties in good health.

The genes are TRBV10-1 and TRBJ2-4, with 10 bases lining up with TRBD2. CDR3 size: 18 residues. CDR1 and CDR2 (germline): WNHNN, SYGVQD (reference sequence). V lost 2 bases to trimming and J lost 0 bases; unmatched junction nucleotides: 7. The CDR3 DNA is TGCGCCAGCAGTGAGCCTAGCGGGAGACTACTAGCCAAAAACATTCAGTACTTC. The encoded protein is CASSEPSGRLLAKNIQYF.

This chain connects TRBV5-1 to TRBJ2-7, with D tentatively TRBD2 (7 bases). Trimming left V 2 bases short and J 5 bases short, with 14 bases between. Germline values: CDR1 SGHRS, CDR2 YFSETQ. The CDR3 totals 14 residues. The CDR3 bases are TGCGCCAGCAGCTTTGGCGGGGGCATCGACGAGCAGTACTTC. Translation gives CASSFGGGIDEQYF.

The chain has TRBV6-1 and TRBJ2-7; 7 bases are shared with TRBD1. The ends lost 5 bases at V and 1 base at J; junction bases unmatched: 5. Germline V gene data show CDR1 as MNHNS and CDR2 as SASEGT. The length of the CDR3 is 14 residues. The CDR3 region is CASSNRDRSYEQYF. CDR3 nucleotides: TGTGCCAGCAGTAATCGGGACAGATCCTACGAGCAGTACTTC.

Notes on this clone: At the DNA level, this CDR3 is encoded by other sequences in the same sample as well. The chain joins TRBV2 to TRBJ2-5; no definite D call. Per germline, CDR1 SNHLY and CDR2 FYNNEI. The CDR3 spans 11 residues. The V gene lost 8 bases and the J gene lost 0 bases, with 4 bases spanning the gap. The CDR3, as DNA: TGTGCCAGCTCCTACCAAGAGACCCAGTACTTC. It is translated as CASSYQETQYF. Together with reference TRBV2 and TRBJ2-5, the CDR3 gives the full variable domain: EPEVTQTPSHQVTQMGQEVILRCVPISNHLYFYWYRQILGQKVEFLVSFYNNEISEKSEIFDDQFSVERPDGSNFTLKIRSTKLEDSAMYFCASSYQETQYFGPGTRLLVL.

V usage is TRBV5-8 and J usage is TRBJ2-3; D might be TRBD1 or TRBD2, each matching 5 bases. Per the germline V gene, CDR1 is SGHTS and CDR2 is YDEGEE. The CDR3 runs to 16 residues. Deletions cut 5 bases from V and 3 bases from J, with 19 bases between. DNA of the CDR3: TGTGCCAGCAGATCGACCCCGGGGCCGGAGACAGATACGCAGTATTTT. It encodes CASRSTPGPETDTQYF.

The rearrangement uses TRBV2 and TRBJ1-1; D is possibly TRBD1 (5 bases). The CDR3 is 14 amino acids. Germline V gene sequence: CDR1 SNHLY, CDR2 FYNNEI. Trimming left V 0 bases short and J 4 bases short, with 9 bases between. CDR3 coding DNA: TGTGCCAGCAGTGAAGCGCGGGGGATCACTGAAGCTTTCTTT. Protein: CASSEARGITEAFF.

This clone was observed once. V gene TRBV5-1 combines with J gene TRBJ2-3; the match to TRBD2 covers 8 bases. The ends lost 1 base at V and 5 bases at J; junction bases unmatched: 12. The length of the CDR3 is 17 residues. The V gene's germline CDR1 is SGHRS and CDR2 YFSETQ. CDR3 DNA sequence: TGCGCCAGCAGCTTGAAGGAACCCGGGAGGGCTGGAGATACGCAGTATTTT. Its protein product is CASSLKEPGRAGDTQYF.

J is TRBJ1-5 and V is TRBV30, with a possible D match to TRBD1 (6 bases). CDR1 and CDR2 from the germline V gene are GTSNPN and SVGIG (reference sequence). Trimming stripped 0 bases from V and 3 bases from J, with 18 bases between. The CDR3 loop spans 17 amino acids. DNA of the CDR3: TGTGCCTGGAGTGTAAATTTAGTCACAGGGCCCAATCAGCCCCAGCATTTT. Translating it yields CAWSVNLVTGPNQPQHF.

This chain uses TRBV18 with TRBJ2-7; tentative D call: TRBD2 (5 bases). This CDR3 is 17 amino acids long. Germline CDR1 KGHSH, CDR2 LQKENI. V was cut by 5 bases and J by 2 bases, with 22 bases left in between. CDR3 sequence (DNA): TGTGCCAGCTCAATCAGCCCAGACCGAACGGGGACCTACGAGCAGTACTTC. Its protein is CASSISPDRTGTYEQYF.

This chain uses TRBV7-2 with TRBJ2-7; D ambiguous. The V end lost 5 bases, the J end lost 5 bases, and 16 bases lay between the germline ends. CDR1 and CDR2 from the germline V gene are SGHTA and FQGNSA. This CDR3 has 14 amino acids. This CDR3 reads CASSISWGRDEQYF. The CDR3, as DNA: TGTGCCAGCAGCATTAGTTGGGGTAGGGACGAGCAGTACTTC.

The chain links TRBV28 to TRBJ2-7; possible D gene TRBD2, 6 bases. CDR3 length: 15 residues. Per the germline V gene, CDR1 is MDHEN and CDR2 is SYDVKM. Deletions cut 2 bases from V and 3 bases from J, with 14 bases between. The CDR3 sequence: CASSLIEEGLYEQYF. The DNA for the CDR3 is TGTGCCAGCAGTTTAATAGAGGAGGGTCTCTACGAGCAGTACTTC. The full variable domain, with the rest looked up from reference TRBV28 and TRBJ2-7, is DVKVTQSSRYLVKRTGEKVFLECVQDMDHENMFWYRQDPGLGLRLIYFSYDVKMKEKGDIPEGYSVSREKKERFSLILESASTNQTSMYLCASSLIEEGLYEQYFGPGTRLTVT.

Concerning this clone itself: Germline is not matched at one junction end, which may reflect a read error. CDR3 residues: CASSLRERAGYNQPQHF. The CDR3 region has the DNA TGTGCTAGCAGCTTAAGGGAGAGGGCGGGCTACAATCAGCCCCAGCATTTT. J is TRBJ1-5 and V is TRBV7-7, with no clear D. The CDR3 has 17 residues. Germline V lookup: CDR1 SSHAT, CDR2 FNYEAQ (reference sequence).

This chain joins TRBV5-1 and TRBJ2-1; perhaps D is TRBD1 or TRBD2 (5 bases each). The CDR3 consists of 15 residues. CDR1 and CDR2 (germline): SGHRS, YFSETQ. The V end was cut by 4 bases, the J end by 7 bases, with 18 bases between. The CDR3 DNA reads TGCGCCAGCAGCCCCGGGGCGCGAACATGGAATGAGCAGTTCTTC. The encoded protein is CASSPGARTWNEQFF.

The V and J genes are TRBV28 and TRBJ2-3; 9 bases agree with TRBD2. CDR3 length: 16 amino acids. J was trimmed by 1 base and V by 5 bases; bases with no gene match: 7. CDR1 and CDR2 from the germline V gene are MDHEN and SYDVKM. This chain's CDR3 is CASSPHQRGGTDTQYF. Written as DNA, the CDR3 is TGTGCCAGCAGTCCCCATCAGCGGGGGGGCACAGATACGCAGTATTTT.

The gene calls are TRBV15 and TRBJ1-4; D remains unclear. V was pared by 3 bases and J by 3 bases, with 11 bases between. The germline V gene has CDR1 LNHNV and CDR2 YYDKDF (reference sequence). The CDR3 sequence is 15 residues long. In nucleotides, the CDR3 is TGTGCCACCAGCAGGTCTAACCTGGCTAATGAAAAACTGTTTTTT. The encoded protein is CATSRSNLANEKLFF. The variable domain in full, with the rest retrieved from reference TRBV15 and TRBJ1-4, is DAMVIQNPRYQVTQFGKPVTLSCSQTLNHNVMYWYQQKSSQAPKLLFHYYDKDFNNEADTPDNFQSRRPNTSFCFLDIRSPGLGDTAMYLCATSRSNLANEKLFFGSGTQLSVL.

The DNA of the CDR3 is TGCGCCAGCAGCCACGCGGGTATCGGTGCCGGGGAGCTGTTTTTT. It yields the protein CASSHAGIGAGELFF. The chain couples TRBV4-3 to TRBJ2-2; TRBD2 might be the D (5 bases). Germline CDR1 and CDR2: LGHNA and YSLEER. This CDR3 region has 15 residues. Trimming stripped 3 bases from V and 6 bases from J, with 14 bases between.

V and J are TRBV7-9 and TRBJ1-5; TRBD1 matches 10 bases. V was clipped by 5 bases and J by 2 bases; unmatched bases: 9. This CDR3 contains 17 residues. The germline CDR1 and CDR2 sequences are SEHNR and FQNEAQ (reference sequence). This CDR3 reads CASSEGTGDWGNQPQHF. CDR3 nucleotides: TGTGCCAGCAGCGAGGGGACAGGGGATTGGGGCAATCAGCCCCAGCATTTT.

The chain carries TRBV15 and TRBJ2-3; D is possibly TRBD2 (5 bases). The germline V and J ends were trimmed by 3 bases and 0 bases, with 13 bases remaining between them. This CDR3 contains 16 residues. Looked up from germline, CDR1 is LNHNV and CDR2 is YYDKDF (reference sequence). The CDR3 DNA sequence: TGTGCCACCAGCAGTTCTAGCAGGTCTAGCACAGATACGCAGTATTTT. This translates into CATSSSSRSSTDTQYF.

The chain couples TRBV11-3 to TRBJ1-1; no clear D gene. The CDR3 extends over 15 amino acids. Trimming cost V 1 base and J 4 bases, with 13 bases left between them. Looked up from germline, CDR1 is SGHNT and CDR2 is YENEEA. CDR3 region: CASSLVGRRGTEAFF. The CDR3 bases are TGTGCCAGCAGCTTAGTCGGCAGGCGAGGCACTGAAGCTTTCTTT.

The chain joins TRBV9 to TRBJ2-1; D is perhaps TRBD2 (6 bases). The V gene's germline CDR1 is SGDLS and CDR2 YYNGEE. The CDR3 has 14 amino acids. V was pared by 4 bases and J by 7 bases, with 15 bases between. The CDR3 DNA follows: TGTGCCAGCAGCAAACCGGGACTCCTAAATGAGCAGTTCTTC. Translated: CASSKPGLLNEQFF.

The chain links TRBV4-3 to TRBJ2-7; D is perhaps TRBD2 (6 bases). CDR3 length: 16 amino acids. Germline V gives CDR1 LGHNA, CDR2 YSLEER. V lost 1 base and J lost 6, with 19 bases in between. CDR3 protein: CASSQAVPGALSEQYF. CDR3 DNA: TGCGCCAGCAGCCAAGCGGTACCGGGAGCCCTCTCCGAGCAGTACTTC.